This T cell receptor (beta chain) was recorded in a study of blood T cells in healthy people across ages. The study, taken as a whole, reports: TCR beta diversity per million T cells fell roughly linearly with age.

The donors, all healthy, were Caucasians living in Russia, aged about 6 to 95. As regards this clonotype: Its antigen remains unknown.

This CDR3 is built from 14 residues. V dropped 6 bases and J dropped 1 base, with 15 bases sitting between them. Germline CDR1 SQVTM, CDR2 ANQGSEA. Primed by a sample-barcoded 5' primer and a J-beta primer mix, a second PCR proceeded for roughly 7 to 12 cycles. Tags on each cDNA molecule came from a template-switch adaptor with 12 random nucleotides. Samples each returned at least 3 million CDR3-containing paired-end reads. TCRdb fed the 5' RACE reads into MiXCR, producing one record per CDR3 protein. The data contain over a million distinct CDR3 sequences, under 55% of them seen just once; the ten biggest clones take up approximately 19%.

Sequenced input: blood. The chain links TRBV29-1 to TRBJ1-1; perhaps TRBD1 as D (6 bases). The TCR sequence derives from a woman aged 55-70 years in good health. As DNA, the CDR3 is TGCAGCGTACGGCAGGGGCTAGGGAACACTGAAGCTTTCTTT. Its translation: CSVRQGLGNTEAFF.